These 12 T cell receptor beta chains share one sample of origin, sequenced in a study of patients and donors after allogeneic stem cell transplantation. TCRdb used MiXCR to reprocess the RT-PCR reads, holding one entry per CDR3 protein. The table lists over 150,000 distinct CDR3 sequences, around 30% of them singletons, with under 3.5% in the top ten. Specimen: blood, either unsorted or a sorted T cell fraction (not recorded which). The receptor source for this set is a human donor who was either an allogeneic HSCT recipient or a stem cell or donor lymphocyte infusion donor (not recorded which). It is not recorded whose cells these are; they may come from a transplant donor.

The chain uses TRBV14 and TRBJ2-5; D uncertain. With 0 bases removed from V and 4 bases from J, the gap between germline ends came to 18 bases. The germline V gene has CDR1 SGHDN and CDR2 FVKESK. The CDR3 loop spans 17 amino acids. The CDR3 spells CASSQDMPTRRSETQYF. In nucleotides, the CDR3 is TGTGCCAGCAGCCAAGATATGCCCACGCGACGGTCAGAGACCCAGTACTTC. The entire variable domain, with the rest obtained from reference TRBV14 and TRBJ2-5, is as follows: EAGVTQFPSHSVIEKGQTVTLRCDPISGHDNLYWYRRVMGKEIKFLLHFVKESKQDESGMPNNRFLAERTGGTYSTLKVQPAELEDSGVYFCASSQDMPTRRSETQYFGPGTRLLVL.

The chain links TRBV5-6 to TRBJ2-1; D not resolved. The length of the CDR3 is 12 residues. Trimming cost V 0 bases and J 8 bases, with 6 bases left between them. Germline V lookup: CDR1 SGHDT, CDR2 YYEEEE. The DNA for the CDR3 is TGTGCCAGCAGCTTGGGTGGTTATGAGCAGTTCTTC. Its protein is CASSLGGYEQFF.

CDR3 protein: CASSKWTGDRTNEQFF. The CDR3 DNA follows: TGTGCCAGCAGCAAATGGACAGGGGACAGGACGAATGAGCAGTTCTTC. The chain has TRBV3-1 and TRBJ2-1; 9 positions match TRBD1. Germline values: CDR1 LGHDT, CDR2 YNNKEL (reference sequence). The CDR3 loop spans 16 amino acids. The V and J ends lost 5 bases and 7 bases, in that order; junction bases with no gene match: 12.

This clonotype was picked up a small number of times. The chain joins TRBV15 to TRBJ2-1; the D is unclear. The V end lost 5 bases, the J end lost 8 bases, and 7 bases lay between the germline ends. Per the germline V gene, CDR1 is LNHNV and CDR2 is YYDKDF (reference sequence). The CDR3 is 11 residues long. Written as DNA, the CDR3 is TGTGCCACCAGCGCAAGGGATGAGCAGTTCTTC. As protein: CATSARDEQFF.

V usage is TRBV5-1 and J usage is TRBJ2-1, with TRBD1 matching over 8 bases. Germline V CDR1 and CDR2: SGHRS, YFSETQ. V was clipped by 1 base and J by 5 bases; unmatched bases: 5. This CDR3 is 15 amino acids long. The CDR3 protein is CASSLSGQANNEQFF. CDR3 DNA sequence: TGCGCCAGCAGCTTGTCGGGACAGGCGAACAATGAGCAGTTCTTC.

The chain combines TRBV5-1 with TRBJ2-1, with 10 positions matching TRBD2. J lost 9 bases, V lost 2 bases, and 8 bases had no gene match. CDR3 length: 15 amino acids. Germline V gene sequence: CDR1 SGHRS, CDR2 YFSETQ. This chain's CDR3 is CASSFRLAGATEQFF. The DNA for the CDR3 is TGCGCCAGCAGCTTCAGGCTAGCGGGAGCGACTGAGCAGTTCTTC.

V usage is TRBV15 and J usage is TRBJ2-7; TRBD1 matches at 8 bases. This CDR3 spans 15 amino acids. Germline assignment: CDR1 LNHNV and CDR2 YYDKDF (reference sequence). The trim removed 1 base at V and 0 bases at J, leaving 2 bases unmatched. The CDR3 is CATSRAGTGSYEQYF. CDR3 sequence (DNA): TGTGCCACCAGCAGAGCCGGGACAGGCTCCTACGAGCAGTACTTC.

J is TRBJ2-1 and V is TRBV20-1; D ambiguous. V lost 2 bases to trimming and J lost 0 bases, with 14 bases between them. This CDR3 region has 16 residues. From germline, CDR1 is DFQATT and CDR2 SNEGSKA (reference sequence). This CDR3 is CSARPPTISSYNEQFF. CDR3 in DNA: TGCAGTGCTAGACCGCCGACCATTAGCTCCTACAATGAGCAGTTCTTC.

The sample holds a few counts of this clonotype. The CDR3 here is CASSPRQGRFGTEAFF. The CDR3 region has the DNA TGTGCCAGCAGCCCTAGACAGGGGAGGTTCGGCACTGAAGCTTTCTTT. This chain joins TRBV3-1 and TRBJ1-1, with 8 bases matching TRBD1. Trimming removed 4 bases from V and 4 bases from J; junction bases left unmatched: 11. This CDR3 comprises 16 residues. The germline gives CDR1 LGHDT, CDR2 YNNKEL (reference sequence).

This clonotype appeared a single time. V usage is TRBV5-1 and J usage is TRBJ2-5; 7 bases line up with TRBD2. Trimming at V came to 4 bases and at J to 1 base, leaving 13 bases not matched to a gene. Germline V CDR1 and CDR2: SGHRS, YFSETQ. This CDR3 has 17 amino acids. The DNA for the CDR3 is TGCGCCAGCAGCCCCCGGGGAGCGGGACTACCCCAAGAGACCCAGTACTTC. Its translation: CASSPRGAGLPQETQYF.

The chain couples TRBV5-1 to TRBJ2-3, with TRBD2 matching over 7 bases. Germline CDR1 and CDR2: SGHRS and YFSETQ. V was pared by 1 base and J by 2 bases, with 10 bases of the junction left unmatched. The CDR3 has 17 amino acids. Here the CDR3 DNA reads TGCGCCAGCAGCTTGCCCGTAGGTAGCGGGCTCACAGATACGCAGTATTTT. Its protein product is CASSLPVGSGLTDTQYF.

This clonotype was counted many times. The V gene is TRBV7-2, the J gene TRBJ1-5, with 9 bases lining up with TRBD1. CDR1 and CDR2 (germline): SGHTA, FQGNSA. The CDR3 has 14 residues. V lost 3 bases, J lost 5 bases, and 2 bases stayed unmatched. This chain's CDR3 is CASSFTGGHQPQHF. The CDR3 nucleotides are TGTGCCAGCAGCTTTACAGGGGGCCATCAGCCCCAGCATTTT.